The 30 T cell receptor beta chains presented below share a single source sample, sequenced in a study of a mutant IDH1 vaccine in newly diagnosed glioma. These receptors have no known antigen. The method was immunoSEQ multiplex PCR; TCRdb's version includes in-frame clones alone and lacks a portion of them. The sample has around 50,000 clones, around 89% seen once; the top ten hold 5.7%. The time point denotes: week 35, safety follow-up. All doses held 300 ug of mutant IDH1 20-mer peptide, with topical imiquimod. The source was PBMCs, collected from a glioma patient whose treatment included an IDH1 peptide vaccine. These receptor sequences come from a woman aged 40 to 55 with glioma.

V gene TRBV4-1 combines with J gene TRBJ2-7; the D is unclear. This CDR3 comprises 14 residues. V dropped 4 bases and J dropped 3 bases, with 13 bases sitting between them. From germline, CDR1 is MGHRA and CDR2 YSYEKL. For the CDR3, the DNA is TGCGCCAGCAGCCCTCAGGCATCGCTCTACGAGCAGTACTTC. As protein: CASSPQASLYEQYF.

The chain combines TRBV2 with TRBJ1-2; D might be TRBD1 (5 bases). V lost 9 bases to trimming and J lost 2 bases, with 16 bases between them. This CDR3 contains 14 residues. CDR1 and CDR2 from the germline V gene are SNHLY and FYNNEI. The CDR3 loop is CARDSREMNYGYTF. CDR3 DNA: TGTGCCAGGGATTCCAGGGAGATGAACTATGGCTACACCTTC. The variable domain in full, with the rest retrieved from reference TRBV2 and TRBJ1-2, is EPEVTQTPSHQVTQMGQEVILRCVPISNHLYFYWYRQILGQKVEFLVSFYNNEISEKSEIFDDQFSVERPDGSNFTLKIRSTKLEDSAMYFCARDSREMNYGYTFGSGTRLTVV.

This clone has just one count. The V and J genes are TRBV5-1 and TRBJ2-3, with D unclear. The ends were cut back, 1 base at V and 1 base at J, with 19 bases in the middle. This CDR3 is 18 amino acids long. From germline, CDR1 is SGHRS and CDR2 YFSETQ. The CDR3 loop is CASSLNLLRVVGTDTQYF. CDR3 nucleotides: TGCGCCAGCAGCTTGAATCTTTTACGTGTGGTAGGCACAGATACGCAGTATTTT.

V usage is TRBV5-4 and J usage is TRBJ2-7, with D possibly matching TRBD2 (6 bases). This CDR3 has 13 amino acids. CDR1 and CDR2 (germline): SGHNT, YYREEE (reference sequence). V lost 4 bases and J 5 bases, leaving 13 bases between the germline ends. The CDR3 DNA follows: TGTGCCAGCAGCCCGACTAGTTTCAACGAGCAGTACTTC. Its translation is CASSPTSFNEQYF.

V is TRBV9 and J is TRBJ1-2; 7 bases match TRBD1. V shed 0 bases and J 2 bases; nucleotides not matched to a gene: 4. CDR3 length: 15 amino acids. CDR1 and CDR2 (germline): SGDLS, YYNGEE. As DNA, the CDR3 is TGTGCCAGCAGCGTAGGCCGAGGGGGCAACTATGGCTACACCTTC. Translating it yields CASSVGRGGNYGYTF. The full variable domain, rest sourced from reference TRBV9 and TRBJ1-2, is DSGVTQTPKHLITATGQRVTLRCSPRSGDLSVYWYQQSLDQGLQFLIQYYNGEERAKGNILERFSAQQFPDLHSELNLSSLELGDSALYFCASSVGRGGNYGYTFGSGTRLTVV.

This chain connects TRBV7-9 to TRBJ2-7; no clear D. Germline CDR1 SEHNR, CDR2 FQNEAQ (reference sequence). The CDR3 covers 12 residues. Trimming took off 4 bases at V and 2 bases at J, with 6 bases between the two ends. CDR3 in amino acids: CASSSPPYEQYF. CDR3 DNA: TGTGCCAGCAGCTCACCCCCCTACGAGCAGTACTTC. Full variable domain (outside the CDR3, taken from reference TRBV7-9 and TRBJ2-7): DTGVSQNPRHKITKRGQNVTFRCDPISEHNRLYWYRQTLGQGPEFLTYFQNEAQLEKSRLLSDRFSAERPKGSFSTLEIQRTEQGDSAMYLCASSSPPYEQYFGPGTRLTVT.

The J gene is TRBJ1-2, the V gene TRBV4-1; D remains ambiguous. The V gene's germline CDR1 is MGHRA and CDR2 YSYEKL. This CDR3 is built from 18 residues. The V gene lost 0 bases and the J gene lost 0 bases, with 17 bases spanning the gap. CDR3 in amino acids: CASSQDPVRIKTNYGYTF. As DNA, the CDR3 is TGCGCCAGCAGCCAAGATCCGGTCAGGATAAAAACTAACTATGGCTACACCTTC.

J is TRBJ2-7 and V is TRBV6-6; D unclear. V shed 3 bases and J shed 0 bases, with 12 bases lying between them. The CDR3 contains 15 residues. Germline CDR1 and CDR2: MNHNY and SVGAGI (reference sequence). DNA for the CDR3: TGTGCCAGCAGTTATCACAGCCAGACCTCCTACGAGCAGTACTTC. It is translated as CASSYHSQTSYEQYF.

The V gene is TRBV7-9, the J gene TRBJ1-1; 7 positions match TRBD1. Germline CDR1 and CDR2: SEHNR and FQNEAQ (reference sequence). The CDR3 is 15 amino acids. The V gene end was trimmed by 5 bases and the J gene end by 1 base; junction bases not matched to a gene: 7. The CDR3 DNA reads as TGTGCCAGCAGCCCCAGACAGGGCGGGAACACTGAAGCTTTCTTT. Encoded protein: CASSPRQGGNTEAFF.

The chain combines TRBV18 with TRBJ1-2; D call uncertain. This CDR3 is built from 15 residues. Trimming removed 3 bases from V and 2 bases from J, with 13 bases in between. Per the germline V gene, CDR1 is KGHSH and CDR2 is LQKENI. CDR3 sequence reads: CASSPSRQANYGYTF. For the CDR3, the DNA is TGTGCCAGCTCACCCTCCCGGCAGGCAAACTATGGCTACACCTTC. The full variable domain, its missing parts supplied by reference TRBV18 and TRBJ1-2, is NAGVMQNPRHLVRRRGQEARLRCSPMKGHSHVYWYRQLPEEGLKFMVYLQKENIIDESGMPKERFSAEFPKEGPSILRIQQVVRGDSAAYFCASSPSRQANYGYTFGSGTRLTVV.

The CDR3 loop is CASSLRQGNYGYTF. CDR3 nucleotide sequence: TGTGCCAGCAGTTTACGACAGGGGAACTATGGCTACACCTTC. J is TRBJ1-2 and V is TRBV6-6; 8 nucleotides agree with TRBD1. Germline loops: CDR1 MNHNY, CDR2 SVGAGI (reference sequence). The CDR3 loop spans 14 amino acids. With V trimmed by 4 bases and J by 2 bases, 3 bases remained unmatched.

The rearrangement joins TRBV4-1 to TRBJ1-1; the match to TRBD1 covers 7 bases. Unmatched junction bases numbered 8, after V lost 1 base and J lost 0 bases. The germline V gene encodes CDR1 MGHRA and CDR2 YSYEKL. This CDR3 region has 17 residues. This CDR3 is CASSQGATGLVNTEAFF. As DNA, the CDR3 is TGCGCCAGCAGCCAAGGGGCGACAGGGCTGGTGAACACTGAAGCTTTCTTT.

The chain uses TRBV4-2 and TRBJ2-3; 7 positions agree with TRBD1. The CDR3 extends over 15 amino acids. J was trimmed by 2 bases and V by 1 base; bases with no gene match: 3. Germline CDR1 is LGHNA and CDR2 is YNFKEQ. For the CDR3, the DNA is TGTGCCAGCAGCCAAGGACAGGGTGACACAGATACGCAGTATTTT. Its protein is CASSQGQGDTDTQYF.

The rearrangement joins TRBV7-2 to TRBJ2-7; the match to TRBD2 covers 10 bases. CDR3 length: 14 amino acids. Germline V CDR1 and CDR2: SGHTA, FQGNSA. V gave up 5 bases and J gave up 3 bases; unmatched junction bases: 4. The CDR3: CASSTRTSGYEQYF. Here the CDR3 DNA reads TGTGCCAGCAGCACCAGGACTAGCGGCTACGAGCAGTACTTC.

The chain employs TRBV10-1 and TRBJ2-3, with 14 positions matching TRBD2. V trimming: 9 bases; J trimming: 4 bases; junction bases outside the gene matches: 9. The CDR3 length is 16 residues. Germline assignment: CDR1 WNHNN and CDR2 SYGVQD (reference sequence). DNA for the CDR3: TGCGCCAGAAATGCCGGGACTAGCGGGAGAGCAGATACGCAGTATTTT. This sequence encodes CARNAGTSGRADTQYF.

The CDR3 nucleotides read TGCGCCAGCAGCCAAGACTTCCGAGGGTTTACTGTTGCAACTAATGAAAAACTGTTTTTT. Residues: CASSQDFRGFTVATNEKLFF. The chain joins TRBV4-3 to TRBJ1-4; no definite D call. V lost 0 bases to trimming and J lost 0 bases, with 20 bases between them. Per the germline V gene, CDR1 is LGHNA and CDR2 is YSLEER. This CDR3 is 20 amino acids long.

V usage is TRBV7-2 and J usage is TRBJ1-2; no reliable D call. This CDR3 has 15 amino acids. Germline CDR1 is SGHTA and CDR2 is FQGNSA. Trimming removed 3 bases from V and 2 bases from J, with 13 bases in between. The CDR3 DNA sequence: TGTGCCAGCAGCTTCGAGGGAACCACCAACTATGGCTACACCTTC. This codes for CASSFEGTTNYGYTF.

The chain joins TRBV4-1 to TRBJ2-7; D perhaps matches TRBD2 (5 bases). The germline gives CDR1 MGHRA, CDR2 YSYEKL. V was trimmed by 4 bases and J by 3 bases, leaving 10 bases between them. CDR3 length: 13 amino acids. The CDR3 coding sequence is TGCGCCAGCAGCCGAGGGAATGACTACGAGCAGTACTTC. Amino acid sequence: CASSRGNDYEQYF.

Here the CDR3 DNA reads TGTGCCAGCAGCTCCGTATCGGCCGGGGAGCTGTTTTTT. This sequence encodes CASSSVSAGELFF. V usage is TRBV7-3 and J usage is TRBJ2-2; D remains unclear. CDR3 length: 13 residues. Looked up from germline, CDR1 is SGHTA and CDR2 is FQGTGA. V shed 4 bases and J shed 6 bases, with 9 bases lying between them.

V and J are TRBV18 and TRBJ2-5, with TRBD2 identical over 10 bases. The CDR3 has 15 amino acids. The V gene's germline CDR1 is KGHSH and CDR2 LQKENI. V trimming: 3 bases; J trimming: 5 bases; junction bases outside the gene matches: 6. The CDR3: CASSPSGLAQETQYF. The CDR3 bases are TGTGCCAGCTCACCGTCGGGACTAGCGCAGGAGACCCAGTACTTC. Based on the CDR3 plus reference TRBV18 and TRBJ2-5, the full variable domain is NAGVMQNPRHLVRRRGQEARLRCSPMKGHSHVYWYRQLPEEGLKFMVYLQKENIIDESGMPKERFSAEFPKEGPSILRIQQVVRGDSAAYFCASSPSGLAQETQYFGPGTRLLVL.

This clone was counted a single time. This sequence joins TRBV19 and TRBJ1-2; D is possibly TRBD1 (6 bases). Trimming shortened V by 8 bases and J by 7 bases, and 17 bases separated the two germline ends. The CDR3 spans 13 residues. The germline CDR1 and CDR2 sequences are LNHDA and SQIVND (reference sequence). The CDR3 DNA sequence: TGTGCCAGTCAAACGCAGGGGCAGGGTGGCTACACCTTC. This sequence encodes CASQTQGQGGYTF.

The chain carries TRBV20-1 and TRBJ2-1; D call uncertain. The CDR3 has 11 residues. CDR1 and CDR2 (germline): DFQATT, SNEGSKA (reference sequence). Trimming left V 3 bases short and J 10 bases short, with 10 bases between. The CDR3 sequence: CSASLRREQFF. As DNA, the CDR3 is TGCAGTGCTAGTCTTCGCAGGGAGCAGTTCTTC.

This chain links TRBV10-1 with TRBJ2-2; D unresolved. Trimming cost V 2 bases and J 5 bases, with 9 bases left between them. Germline V gene sequence: CDR1 WNHNN, CDR2 SYGVQD (reference sequence). There are 14 residues in the CDR3. CDR3 nucleotides: TGCGCCAGCAGTGAGCACAGTTTGACCGGGGAGCTGTTTTTT. Translation gives CASSEHSLTGELFF.

The chain has TRBV4-2 and TRBJ1-3, with D perhaps matching TRBD1 (5 bases). Trimming took off 1 base at V and 0 bases at J, with 10 bases between the two ends. This CDR3 has 16 residues. From germline, CDR1 is LGHNA and CDR2 YNFKEQ. CDR3 sequence: CASSQAQGSSGNTIYF. CDR3 sequence (DNA): TGTGCCAGCAGCCAAGCCCAGGGTAGCTCTGGAAACACCATATATTTT.

This clone has just a few counts. The chain couples TRBV6-1 to TRBJ2-7; D gene ambiguous. V was clipped by 7 bases and J by 0 bases, with 10 bases between them. CDR3 length equals 13 residues. Germline CDR1 reads MNHNS; CDR2 reads SASEGT. The CDR3 nucleotides read TGTGCCAGCAACACGAGACTCTCCTACGAGCAGTACTTC. Its translation is CASNTRLSYEQYF.

This sequence joins TRBV15 and TRBJ2-1; 15 nucleotides align to TRBD2. Germline CDR1 and CDR2: LNHNV and YYDKDF (reference sequence). V lost 4 bases, J lost 7 bases, and 8 bases stayed unmatched. The CDR3 runs to 17 residues. This chain's CDR3 is CATSNPGLAGGRNEQFF. DNA for the CDR3: TGTGCCACCAGCAACCCGGGACTAGCGGGAGGTAGGAATGAGCAGTTCTTC.

The gene calls are TRBV5-1 and TRBJ1-1, with a tentative D call TRBD1 (6 bases). Germline CDR1 SGHRS, CDR2 YFSETQ. V lost 3 bases to trimming and J lost 1 base, with 22 bases between them. This CDR3 is built from 18 residues. Written as DNA, the CDR3 is TGCGCCAGCAGCTGGGGGCTTACAGGGCCAGGGGAGAACACTGAAGCTTTCTTT. This sequence encodes CASSWGLTGPGENTEAFF.

The chain couples TRBV5-1 to TRBJ1-5; TRBD1 matches 8 bases. Germline V gene lookup returns CDR1 SGHRS and CDR2 YFSETQ. The junction had 8 bases not matched to a gene; V was cut back by 1 base and J by 5 bases. The CDR3 totals 16 residues. DNA for the CDR3: TGCGCCAGCAGCTTGCGGGACAGGACTGGAGATCAGCCCCAGCATTTT. As protein: CASSLRDRTGDQPQHF. The variable domain in full, with the rest retrieved from reference TRBV5-1 and TRBJ1-5, is KAGVTQTPRYLIKTRGQQVTLSCSPISGHRSVSWYQQTPGQGLQFLFEYFSETQRNKGNFPGRFSGRQFSNSRSEMNVSTLELGDSALYLCASSLRDRTGDQPQHFGDGTRLSIL.

The rearrangement uses TRBV27 and TRBJ2-1; D gene uncertain. CDR1 and CDR2 from the germline V gene are MNHEY and SMNVEV (reference sequence). Between the trimmed V and J ends, which lost 3 bases and 5 bases, there was a span of 11 bases. The CDR3 contains 14 residues. DNA for the CDR3: TGTGCCAGCAGTTTGCTACACCCAAACAATGAGCAGTTCTTC. Translation: CASSLLHPNNEQFF.

This clone occurred once. V is TRBV7-9 and J is TRBJ2-7; 7 bases are shared with TRBD2. The CDR3 loop spans 15 amino acids. J gave up 2 bases and V 1 base, and 5 bases lay outside the gene matches. Germline V gene data show CDR1 as SEHNR and CDR2 as FQNEAQ (reference sequence). The CDR3 DNA follows: TGTGCCAGCAGCTTAGGGGTGGGAGGGGCCTACGAGCAGTACTTC. The encoded protein is CASSLGVGGAYEQYF. Complete variable domain (other parts from reference TRBV7-9 and TRBJ2-7): DTGVSQNPRHKITKRGQNVTFRCDPISEHNRLYWYRQTLGQGPEFLTYFQNEAQLEKSRLLSDRFSAERPKGSFSTLEIQRTEQGDSAMYLCASSLGVGGAYEQYFGPGTRLTVT.